Below are 12 T cell receptor beta chains sequenced from a single sample in a study of CD8+ T cells in alopecia areata. TCR sequencing used cDNA made by reverse transcription of extracted RNA. Profiling relied on immunoSEQ multiplex PCR, and the TCRdb table lists in-frame clones only, not all of them. The sample carries 150,000 or so clones, around 87% recorded once. Sequenced material: CD8+ T cells sorted from blood, taken at week 0. The receptor source for this set is a human donor with alopecia areata.

The chain combines TRBV30 with TRBJ1-2; D uncertain. CDR3 length equals 13 residues. V lost 0 bases, J lost 2 bases, and 7 bases lay in between. Germline loops: CDR1 GTSNPN, CDR2 SVGIG (reference sequence). CDR3 in amino acids: CAWSVSQNYGYTF. The CDR3 DNA follows: TGTGCCTGGAGTGTTTCACAGAACTATGGCTACACCTTC.

V usage is TRBV27 and J usage is TRBJ2-3, with D hard to call. V was clipped by 8 bases and J by 6 bases, with 24 bases between them. The CDR3 is 16 residues long. Germline CDR1 reads MNHEY; CDR2 reads SMNVEV (reference sequence). CDR3 in amino acids: CASGLNSGVPRDTQYF. The CDR3 nucleotides are TGTGCCAGCGGGCTCAACTCAGGAGTCCCTAGGGATACGCAGTATTTT.

For the CDR3, the DNA is TGTGCCAGCAGTTTATTACCAGGGGAACCCGAAGCTTTCTTT. It codes for CASSLLPGEPEAFF. The J gene is TRBJ1-1, the V gene TRBV27; weak D call: TRBD1 (6 bases). Germline CDR1 and CDR2: MNHEY and SMNVEV (reference sequence). Trimming removed 1 base at V and 8 bases at J, with 14 bases between. The CDR3 extends over 14 amino acids.

The chain joins TRBV19 to TRBJ2-7; no firm D call. The CDR3 is 12 residues long. Trimming removed 5 bases from V and 5 bases from J, with 10 bases in between. CDR1 and CDR2 (germline): LNHDA, SQIVND (reference sequence). The DNA of the CDR3 is TGTGCCAGTAGTTCGCCGGCCGACGAGCAGTACTTC. It codes for CASSSPADEQYF.

In this sample, this clone turned up once. The V gene is TRBV7-9, the J gene TRBJ2-7; 7 bases are shared with TRBD2. After removal of 4 bases from V and 6 bases from J, the junction contained 9 bases not matched to a gene. The CDR3 runs to 14 residues. Germline V gene lookup returns CDR1 SEHNR and CDR2 FQNEAQ (reference sequence). CDR3: CASSSILGGGEQYF. Written as DNA, the CDR3 is TGTGCCAGCAGCTCCATCCTTGGGGGGGGCGAGCAGTACTTC.

V gene TRBV11-1 combines with J gene TRBJ2-7; a possible D gene is TRBD1 (6 bases). V was pared by 4 bases and J by 2 bases, with 15 bases between. CDR1 is SGHAT and CDR2 is FQDESV in the germline V gene (reference sequence). The CDR3 is made up of 15 amino acids. The CDR3 reads CASSSGHQVAYEQYF. The CDR3 nucleotides read TGTGCCAGCAGCTCGGGACACCAAGTAGCCTACGAGCAGTACTTC.

This clone has more than one count but fewer than ten. The chain uses TRBV27 and TRBJ2-3; 7 nucleotides match TRBD1. CDR1 and CDR2 from the germline V gene are MNHEY and SMNVEV (reference sequence). The trim removed 5 bases at V and 2 bases at J, leaving 7 bases unmatched. The length of the CDR3 is 15 residues. CDR3 in DNA: TGTGCCAGCAGTCAAGACAGGGTCGACACAGATACGCAGTATTTT. This codes for CASSQDRVDTDTQYF.

The chain joins TRBV11-2 to TRBJ2-7; D is perhaps TRBD1 (6 bases). V was trimmed by 4 bases and J by 3 bases, leaving 13 bases between them. This CDR3 spans 14 amino acids. Looked up from germline, CDR1 is SGHAT and CDR2 is FQNNGV. In DNA form, the CDR3 reads TGTGCCAGCAGCTGGGGTACAGGGAGCTACGAGCAGTACTTC. Residues: CASSWGTGSYEQYF.

The chain combines TRBV29-1 with TRBJ2-3; D is unclear. CDR1 and CDR2 (germline): SQVTM, ANQGSEA. Trimming took off 4 bases at V and 1 base at J, with 6 bases between the two ends. There are 12 residues in the CDR3. The CDR3 sequence is CSVGEGTDTQYF. For the CDR3, the DNA is TGCAGCGTTGGTGAGGGCACAGATACGCAGTATTTT.

The V and J genes are TRBV29-1 and TRBJ2-7; D not resolved. The CDR3 is made up of 15 amino acids. Germline lookup yields CDR1 SQVTM and CDR2 ANQGSEA. The germline V and J ends were trimmed by 3 bases and 3 bases, with 18 bases remaining between them. CDR3 DNA: TGCAGCGTTGAGGAAGACGGGCTAAAGGGCTACGAGCAGTACTTC. It specifies CSVEEDGLKGYEQYF.

The chain combines TRBV5-4 with TRBJ2-3, with 8 bases aligning to TRBD2. CDR1 is SGHNT and CDR2 is YYREEE in the germline V gene (reference sequence). The CDR3 spans 14 residues. J gave up 5 bases and V 0 bases, and 2 bases lay outside the gene matches. As DNA, the CDR3 is TGTGCCAGCAGCTTGGCGGCGGGAGGAGATACGCAGTATTTT. This encodes CASSLAAGGDTQYF.

This chain connects TRBV5-1 to TRBJ2-7, with unresolved D. Germline V gene sequence: CDR1 SGHRS, CDR2 YFSETQ. This CDR3 region has 12 residues. With 1 base removed from V and 6 bases from J, the gap between germline ends came to 8 bases. CDR3 amino acids: CASSLPGTEQYF. Here the CDR3 DNA reads TGCGCCAGCAGCTTGCCCGGAACCGAGCAGTACTTC.